This T cell receptor beta chain was captured in a study of blood T cell repertoires in COVID-19. Study-wide background: Collection of acute and convalescent COVID-19 samples took place in the United States, Italy and Spain. Sources were T cells, B-cell-depleted T cells, or PBMCs; the material itself was cDNA or gDNA.

Original processing notes: The authors estimated nucleated cell counts from reference gene primer amplification. Sequencing used immunoSEQ multiplex PCR; TCRdb keeps in-frame clones, though not all of them. That table gives V, J and clone size, and the DNA gave D and trimming. The data show roughly 150,000 clones, with 70% to 90% seen just once and about 2.9% held by the top ten. This clone was detected only once. Between the trimmed V and J ends, which lost 2 bases and 7 bases, there was a span of 12 bases. Germline loops: CDR1 SGHKS, CDR2 YYEKEE (reference sequence). The CDR3 length is 14 residues. The TCR sequence derives from a man in his fifties or sixties with acute or convalescent COVID-19. Specimen: peripheral blood. This chain connects TRBV5-5 to TRBJ1-4, with D perhaps TRBD1 (6 bases). CDR3 loop: CASSFRVGGEKLFF. In nucleotides, the CDR3 is TGTGCCAGCAGCTTCCGGGTAGGGGGTGAAAAACTGTTTTTT.